The rows below give T cell receptor beta chains drawn from one sample of a study of T cells in Graves' hyperthyroidism and ophthalmopathy. A single record per CDR3 protein comes from TCRdb applying MiXCR to the multiplex PCR reads. The sample lists under 400,000 distinct CDR3 sequences, around 15% occurring once. Sequencing used blood. These receptors were collected from a woman aged 55-70 years with Graves' ophthalmopathy. Both conserved end residues are trimmed from each CDR3. Fields, in order: J gene, V gene, CDR3 protein.

>TRBJ2-1|TRBV20-1
SATPHEQF
>TRBJ1-4|TRBV29-1
SVEDPRHGDEKLF
>TRBJ2-5|TRBV12-5
ASGLGRGTGGGETQY
>TRBJ1-4|TRBV11-2
ASSLDPLSNEKLF
>TRBJ1-3|TRBV6-1
ASTDRISGNTIY
>TRBJ1-1|TRBV6-1
ASSGRGEAF
>TRBJ2-5|TRBV6-1
ASSQGGTSGSGAQY
>TRBJ2-6|TRBV24-1
ATSDTRGGGRGANVLT
>TRBJ1-2|TRBV10-3
AISEDRGLYGYT
>TRBJ1-5|TRBV5-1
ASRASGTGRGQPQH
>TRBJ2-3|TRBV29-1
STSGTGGTDTQY
>TRBJ2-3|TRBV28
ASSLLGGRAADTQY
>TRBJ2-7|TRBV11-2
ASSLGLSPSYEQY
>TRBJ2-5|TRBV28
ASSLNLLAEYQETQY
>TRBJ2-7|TRBV20-1
SARDPGLSYEQY
>TRBJ1-5|TRBV4-1
ASSQDGGANQPQH
>TRBJ2-3|TRBV2
ASSEAPRGVTDTQY
>TRBJ2-5|TRBV11-2
ASSRDRSETQY
>TRBJ2-7|TRBV10-3
AIRRTSGTGEQY
>TRBJ1-1|TRBV27
ASSPPSRGEAF
>TRBJ2-5|TRBV4-1
ASSQIGRGKETQY
>TRBJ2-2|TRBV10-3
AIRTNTGELF